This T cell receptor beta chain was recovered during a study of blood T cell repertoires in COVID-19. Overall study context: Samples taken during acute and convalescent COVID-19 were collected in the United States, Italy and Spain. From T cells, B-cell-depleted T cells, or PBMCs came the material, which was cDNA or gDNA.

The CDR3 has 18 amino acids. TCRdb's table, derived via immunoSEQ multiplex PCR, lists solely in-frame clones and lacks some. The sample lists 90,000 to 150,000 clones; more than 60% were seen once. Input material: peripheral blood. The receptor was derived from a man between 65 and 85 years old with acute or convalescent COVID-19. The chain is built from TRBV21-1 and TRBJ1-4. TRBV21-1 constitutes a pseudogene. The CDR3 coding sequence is TGTGCCAGCAGCACGGCGGGACGTGGTGAAGGAACTAATGAAAAACTGTTTTTT. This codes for CASSTAGRGEGTNEKLFF.